This entry lists 30 T cell receptor beta chains sequenced from one sample in a study of blood T cell repertoires in COVID-19. Repertoires were generated with immunoSEQ multiplex PCR, while TCRdb's copy carries only in-frame clones and drops some. The sample yields about 61,000 clones, about nine tenths seen once. Sequenced sample: peripheral blood. The receptor set was obtained from a woman aged 45-65 years with active or convalescent COVID-19.

The rearrangement uses TRBV19 and TRBJ2-5; D is uncertain. V lost 5 bases to trimming and J lost 3 bases, with 10 bases between them. Germline-derived CDR1 and CDR2 are LNHDA and SQIVND (reference sequence). The length of the CDR3 is 13 residues. The CDR3 region is CASSDWRKETQYF. The CDR3 bases are TGTGCCAGTAGTGACTGGCGGAAAGAGACCCAGTACTTC.

The V call is TRBV2, the J call TRBJ1-5; 10 positions match TRBD1. CDR1 is SNHLY and CDR2 is FYNNEI in the germline V gene. The CDR3 has 14 amino acids. V shed 4 bases and J 7 bases; nucleotides not matched to a gene: 4. The CDR3 loop reads CASSGDRGLQPQHF. For the CDR3, the DNA is TGTGCCAGCAGTGGGGACAGGGGCTTGCAGCCCCAGCATTTT.

The V and J genes are TRBV7-6 and TRBJ1-5; TRBD1 might be the D (5 bases). Trimming took 2 bases from V and 7 from J, leaving 12 bases between them. Per germline, CDR1 SGHVS and CDR2 FNYEAQ. The CDR3 is 14 residues long. The CDR3 loop reads CASSLRGSGQPQHF. CDR3 in DNA: TGTGCCAGCAGCTTACGGGGGTCGGGGCAGCCCCAGCATTTT.

The chain joins TRBV11-2 to TRBJ1-5; D not resolved. Germline loops: CDR1 SGHAT, CDR2 FQNNGV. The V end was cut by 7 bases, the J end by 8 bases, with 9 bases between. There are 11 residues in the CDR3. The CDR3 coding sequence is TGTGCCAGCATTTTCGGAGAGCCCCAGCATTTT. Its translation is CASIFGEPQHF.

The chain couples TRBV11-2 to TRBJ1-1; 8 bases line up with TRBD1. The CDR3 has 16 residues. J gave up 6 bases and V 8 bases, and 17 bases lay outside the gene matches. CDR1 is SGHAT, CDR2 FQNNGV, per germline. The DNA of the CDR3 is TGTGCCAGCTCCCGCAGGGGGCTTTGGACGAGTGCTGAAGCTTTCTTT. Protein: CASSRRGLWTSAEAFF.

This chain connects TRBV7-9 to TRBJ1-1; 9 bases are shared with TRBD1. The CDR3 has 16 amino acids. The V segment lost 3 bases and the J segment 7 bases; nucleotides outside the gene matches: 12. Germline lookup yields CDR1 SEHNR and CDR2 FQNEAQ (reference sequence). As DNA, the CDR3 is TGTGCCAGCAGCTTGGACAGGGGAGGGGGAGGACATGAAGCTTTCTTT. It specifies CASSLDRGGGGHEAFF.

The V and J genes are TRBV30 and TRBJ1-4; possible D gene TRBD1, 6 bases. CDR1 is GTSNPN, CDR2 SVGIG, per germline (reference sequence). V lost 2 bases and J 5 bases, leaving 18 bases between the germline ends. This CDR3 region has 16 residues. The CDR3 DNA follows: TGTGCCTGGAGTCCTCCAAGGGGGAGGGTCAATGAAAAACTGTTTTTT. Protein sequence: CAWSPPRGRVNEKLFF. The variable domain in full, with the rest retrieved from reference TRBV30 and TRBJ1-4, is SQTIHQWPATLVQPVGSPLSLECTVEGTSNPNLYWYRQAAGRGLQLLFYSVGIGQISSEVPQNLSASRPQDRQFILSSKKLLLSDSGFYLCAWSPPRGRVNEKLFFGSGTQLSVL.

This chain links TRBV24-1 with TRBJ2-2; no clear D gene. The germline V gene encodes CDR1 KGHDR and CDR2 SFDVKD. The V gene lost 5 bases and the J gene lost 8 bases, with 17 bases spanning the gap. The CDR3 spans 15 residues. This CDR3 is CATSAAQLGAGELFF. The CDR3 nucleotides are TGTGCCACCAGTGCCGCTCAGCTCGGAGCTGGGGAGCTGTTTTTT.

The chain combines TRBV4-2 with TRBJ2-7, with TRBD2 identical over 9 bases. This CDR3 contains 16 residues. Germline assignment: CDR1 LGHNA and CDR2 YNFKEQ. Unmatched junction bases numbered 6, after V lost 0 bases and J lost 3 bases. As DNA, the CDR3 is TGTGCCAGCAGCCAAGAGGGCCTTAGCGGGAGCTACGAGCAGTACTTC. Protein: CASSQEGLSGSYEQYF.

This clone was detected a few times. CDR3 protein: CASKRDLSSYNEQFF. In DNA, the CDR3 is TGTGCCTCCAAGCGGGACCTAAGCTCCTACAATGAGCAGTTCTTC. The rearrangement uses TRBV30 and TRBJ2-1; 7 nucleotides line up with TRBD2. Per the germline V gene, CDR1 is GTSNPN and CDR2 is SVGIG (reference sequence). J gave up 0 bases and V 7 bases, and 9 bases lay outside the gene matches. The CDR3 loop spans 15 amino acids.

The rearrangement joins TRBV30 to TRBJ1-1; 10 bases map to TRBD1. From germline, CDR1 is GTSNPN and CDR2 SVGIG (reference sequence). The J segment lost 5 bases and the V segment lost 8 bases, leaving 8 bases of the junction unmatched. The CDR3 runs 13 residues. The CDR3 region is CAHDRGRSTEAFF. For the CDR3, the DNA is TGTGCCCACGACAGGGGGCGGAGTACTGAAGCTTTCTTT.

The gene calls are TRBV10-1 and TRBJ2-7; maybe TRBD1 (6 bases). The CDR3 consists of 11 residues. Per germline, CDR1 WNHNN and CDR2 SYGVQD (reference sequence). Trimming shortened V by 5 bases and J by 4 bases, and 6 bases separated the two germline ends. The CDR3: CASSQGYEQYF. CDR3 DNA: TGCGCCAGCAGTCAGGGGTACGAGCAGTACTTC.

The chain recombines TRBV7-8 with TRBJ2-7; TRBD2 matches at 9 bases. Trimming at V came to 2 bases and at J to 3 bases, leaving 8 bases not matched to a gene. The CDR3 spans 16 residues. The V gene's germline CDR1 is SGHVS and CDR2 FQNEAQ. CDR3 region: CASSLRPSGTIYEQYF. As DNA, the CDR3 is TGTGCCAGCAGCTTACGTCCTAGCGGGACAATCTACGAGCAGTACTTC.

V and J are TRBV7-3 and TRBJ2-2; tentatively, D is TRBD1 (5 bases). CDR1 and CDR2 from the germline V gene are SGHTA and FQGTGA. The V end was cut by 4 bases, the J end by 1 base, with 7 bases between. The CDR3 spans 14 residues. CDR3 protein: CASSSTGNTGELFF. The DNA of the CDR3 is TGTGCCAGCAGCTCCACAGGGAACACCGGGGAGCTGTTTTTT.

A single count supports this clone. The rearrangement links TRBV7-9 to TRBJ2-7, with D perhaps matching TRBD1 (6 bases). The V gene lost 1 base and the J gene lost 0 bases, with 19 bases spanning the gap. CDR3 length equals 18 residues. Germline V CDR1 and CDR2: SEHNR, FQNEAQ (reference sequence). CDR3 protein: CASSLEQGLFPLSYEQYF. CDR3 nucleotides: TGTGCCAGCAGCTTAGAACAGGGATTATTCCCCCTCTCCTACGAGCAGTACTTC.

The rearrangement links TRBV6-2 or TRBV6-3 to TRBJ1-1, with TRBD1 matching over 11 bases. V was pared by 8 bases and J by 2 bases, with 13 bases of the junction left unmatched. This CDR3 has 17 amino acids. CDR1 MNHEY and CDR2 SVGEGT come from the germline V gene. This CDR3 is CASRHRGTGGRNTEAFF. Written as DNA, the CDR3 is TGTGCCAGCCGCCATCGGGGGACAGGGGGGAGAAACACTGAAGCTTTCTTT.

V usage is TRBV5-6 and J usage is TRBJ2-2, with TRBD2 matching 12 bases. CDR3 length equals 16 residues. J was trimmed by 5 bases and V by 4 bases; bases with no gene match: 6. Germline-derived CDR1 and CDR2 are SGHDT and YYEEEE. The CDR3, as DNA: TGTGCCAGCAGCAATGGACTAGCGGGACCAACCGGGGAGCTGTTTTTT. Protein: CASSNGLAGPTGELFF.

The gene calls are TRBV9 and TRBJ2-1, with 12 bases lining up with TRBD2. Germline trimming cut 3 bases from V and 4 bases from J; bases unmatched to any gene: 5. Germline CDR1 SGDLS, CDR2 YYNGEE. The CDR3 has 16 amino acids. CDR3 sequence reads: CASSASGTSGYNEQFF. The DNA for the CDR3 is TGTGCCAGCAGCGCTTCCGGGACTAGCGGGTACAATGAGCAGTTCTTC.

This chain connects TRBV10-1 to TRBJ1-1; D unresolved. The CDR3 is 13 amino acids. Germline V gene data show CDR1 as WNHNN and CDR2 as SYGVQD (reference sequence). The CDR3 region is CATRGQLNTEAFF. CDR3 bases: TGCGCAACAAGAGGGCAGCTGAACACTGAAGCTTTCTTT.

J is TRBJ1-1 and V is TRBV29-1; 7 bases map to TRBD1. CDR1 SQVTM and CDR2 ANQGSEA come from the germline V gene. The CDR3 contains 16 residues. The V and J ends lost 5 bases and 1 base, in that order; junction bases with no gene match: 13. CDR3: CSVSQSTGLANTEAFF. As DNA, the CDR3 is TGCAGCGTTTCCCAGTCGACAGGGTTGGCGAACACTGAAGCTTTCTTT.

Note on this clone: The junction departs from the called germline gene at one end, perhaps through a read error. The chain employs TRBV6-1 and TRBJ2-3, with D maybe TRBD2 (5 bases). Germline values: CDR1 MNHNS, CDR2 SASEGT. There are 17 residues in the CDR3. In nucleotides, the CDR3 is TGTGCCAGCAGCGAAGGAATGGGAGCGTCTAGCACAGATACGCAGTATTTT. Protein sequence: CASSEGMGASSTDTQYF.

The table lists this clone with a few counts. This rearrangement joins TRBV11-2 to TRBJ1-5, with D possibly matching TRBD1 (5 bases). V lost 1 base and J lost 3, with 7 bases in between. This CDR3 has 14 residues. Germline lookup yields CDR1 SGHAT and CDR2 FQNNGV. CDR3 protein: CASSLAGNNQPQHF. CDR3 coding DNA: TGTGCCAGCAGCTTAGCAGGGAACAATCAGCCCCAGCATTTT.

As regards this clone: The germline gene is not matched at one end of the junction; a read error may be the cause. The rearrangement links TRBV19 to TRBJ2-6; possibly TRBD1 for D (6 bases). This CDR3 has 15 residues. Germline V gene sequence: CDR1 LNHDA, CDR2 SQIVND (reference sequence). The CDR3 nucleotides read TGTGCCAGTAGACTGGGACACTCTGTGGCCAACGTCCTGACTTTC. Amino acids: CASRLGHSVANVLTF.

The chain has TRBV7-8 and TRBJ2-5, with 7 bases matching TRBD2. Trimming removed 5 bases from V and 2 bases from J; junction bases left unmatched: 14. The germline CDR1 and CDR2 sequences are SGHVS and FQNEAQ. The CDR3 has 17 residues. The CDR3 DNA reads TGTGCCAGCAGCATAGGCGATGAGCGGGACCGGCAAGAGACCCAGTACTTC. Translation: CASSIGDERDRQETQYF.

The genes are TRBV7-3 and TRBJ2-7, with a weak D call TRBD1 (6 bases). The ends were cut back, 2 bases at V and 0 bases at J, with 11 bases in the middle. The CDR3 is 15 amino acids. Germline lookup yields CDR1 SGHTA and CDR2 FQGTGA. CDR3 residues: CASSLWGRGSYEQYF. CDR3 in DNA: TGTGCCAGCAGCTTATGGGGGCGCGGCTCCTACGAGCAGTACTTC.

The V call is TRBV10-3, the J call TRBJ2-3, with 7 nucleotides matching TRBD1. CDR1 is ENHRY and CDR2 is SYGVKD in the germline V gene. This CDR3 is built from 14 residues. V shed 3 bases and J 8 bases; nucleotides not matched to a gene: 8. The CDR3 region is CAISEPQGVVTQYF. The CDR3 DNA reads as TGTGCCATCAGTGAACCCCAGGGGGTGGTTACGCAGTATTTT.

The rearrangement joins TRBV24-1 to TRBJ2-1, with a tentative D call TRBD1 (6 bases). Germline-derived CDR1 and CDR2 are KGHDR and SFDVKD. V was pared by 4 bases and J by 8 bases, with 14 bases between. There are 14 residues in the CDR3. CDR3 nucleotides: TGTGCCACCAGTGACCCGAAACAGGGTGATGAGCAGTTCTTC. It translates to CATSDPKQGDEQFF.

This clone was seen once. The chain has TRBV7-9 and TRBJ1-6; 7 bases map to TRBD1. The germline CDR1 and CDR2 sequences are SEHNR and FQNEAQ (reference sequence). The CDR3 has 16 amino acids. V lost 3 bases to trimming and J lost 5 bases; unmatched junction nucleotides: 7. CDR3 sequence reads: CASSFLQGSDNSPLHF. DNA for the CDR3: TGTGCCAGCAGCTTCCTACAGGGGAGCGATAATTCACCCCTCCACTTT.

The chain carries TRBV28 and TRBJ1-5, with D uncertain. The CDR3 sequence is 14 residues long. The germline CDR1 and CDR2 sequences are MDHEN and SYDVKM. Deletions cut 4 bases from V and 0 bases from J, with 7 bases between. DNA of the CDR3: TGTGCCAGCAGTTCCCCGTATAGCAATCAGCCCCAGCATTTT. It yields the protein CASSSPYSNQPQHF.

In its sample, this clone was seen once. The chain recombines TRBV5-4 with TRBJ1-3; D not certain. V lost 1 base and J 0 bases, leaving 5 bases between the germline ends. The V gene's germline CDR1 is SGHNT and CDR2 YYREEE (reference sequence). The CDR3 covers 14 residues. CDR3 sequence: CASSLWSSGNTIYF. The CDR3, as DNA: TGTGCCAGCAGCTTGTGGAGCTCTGGAAACACCATATATTTT.